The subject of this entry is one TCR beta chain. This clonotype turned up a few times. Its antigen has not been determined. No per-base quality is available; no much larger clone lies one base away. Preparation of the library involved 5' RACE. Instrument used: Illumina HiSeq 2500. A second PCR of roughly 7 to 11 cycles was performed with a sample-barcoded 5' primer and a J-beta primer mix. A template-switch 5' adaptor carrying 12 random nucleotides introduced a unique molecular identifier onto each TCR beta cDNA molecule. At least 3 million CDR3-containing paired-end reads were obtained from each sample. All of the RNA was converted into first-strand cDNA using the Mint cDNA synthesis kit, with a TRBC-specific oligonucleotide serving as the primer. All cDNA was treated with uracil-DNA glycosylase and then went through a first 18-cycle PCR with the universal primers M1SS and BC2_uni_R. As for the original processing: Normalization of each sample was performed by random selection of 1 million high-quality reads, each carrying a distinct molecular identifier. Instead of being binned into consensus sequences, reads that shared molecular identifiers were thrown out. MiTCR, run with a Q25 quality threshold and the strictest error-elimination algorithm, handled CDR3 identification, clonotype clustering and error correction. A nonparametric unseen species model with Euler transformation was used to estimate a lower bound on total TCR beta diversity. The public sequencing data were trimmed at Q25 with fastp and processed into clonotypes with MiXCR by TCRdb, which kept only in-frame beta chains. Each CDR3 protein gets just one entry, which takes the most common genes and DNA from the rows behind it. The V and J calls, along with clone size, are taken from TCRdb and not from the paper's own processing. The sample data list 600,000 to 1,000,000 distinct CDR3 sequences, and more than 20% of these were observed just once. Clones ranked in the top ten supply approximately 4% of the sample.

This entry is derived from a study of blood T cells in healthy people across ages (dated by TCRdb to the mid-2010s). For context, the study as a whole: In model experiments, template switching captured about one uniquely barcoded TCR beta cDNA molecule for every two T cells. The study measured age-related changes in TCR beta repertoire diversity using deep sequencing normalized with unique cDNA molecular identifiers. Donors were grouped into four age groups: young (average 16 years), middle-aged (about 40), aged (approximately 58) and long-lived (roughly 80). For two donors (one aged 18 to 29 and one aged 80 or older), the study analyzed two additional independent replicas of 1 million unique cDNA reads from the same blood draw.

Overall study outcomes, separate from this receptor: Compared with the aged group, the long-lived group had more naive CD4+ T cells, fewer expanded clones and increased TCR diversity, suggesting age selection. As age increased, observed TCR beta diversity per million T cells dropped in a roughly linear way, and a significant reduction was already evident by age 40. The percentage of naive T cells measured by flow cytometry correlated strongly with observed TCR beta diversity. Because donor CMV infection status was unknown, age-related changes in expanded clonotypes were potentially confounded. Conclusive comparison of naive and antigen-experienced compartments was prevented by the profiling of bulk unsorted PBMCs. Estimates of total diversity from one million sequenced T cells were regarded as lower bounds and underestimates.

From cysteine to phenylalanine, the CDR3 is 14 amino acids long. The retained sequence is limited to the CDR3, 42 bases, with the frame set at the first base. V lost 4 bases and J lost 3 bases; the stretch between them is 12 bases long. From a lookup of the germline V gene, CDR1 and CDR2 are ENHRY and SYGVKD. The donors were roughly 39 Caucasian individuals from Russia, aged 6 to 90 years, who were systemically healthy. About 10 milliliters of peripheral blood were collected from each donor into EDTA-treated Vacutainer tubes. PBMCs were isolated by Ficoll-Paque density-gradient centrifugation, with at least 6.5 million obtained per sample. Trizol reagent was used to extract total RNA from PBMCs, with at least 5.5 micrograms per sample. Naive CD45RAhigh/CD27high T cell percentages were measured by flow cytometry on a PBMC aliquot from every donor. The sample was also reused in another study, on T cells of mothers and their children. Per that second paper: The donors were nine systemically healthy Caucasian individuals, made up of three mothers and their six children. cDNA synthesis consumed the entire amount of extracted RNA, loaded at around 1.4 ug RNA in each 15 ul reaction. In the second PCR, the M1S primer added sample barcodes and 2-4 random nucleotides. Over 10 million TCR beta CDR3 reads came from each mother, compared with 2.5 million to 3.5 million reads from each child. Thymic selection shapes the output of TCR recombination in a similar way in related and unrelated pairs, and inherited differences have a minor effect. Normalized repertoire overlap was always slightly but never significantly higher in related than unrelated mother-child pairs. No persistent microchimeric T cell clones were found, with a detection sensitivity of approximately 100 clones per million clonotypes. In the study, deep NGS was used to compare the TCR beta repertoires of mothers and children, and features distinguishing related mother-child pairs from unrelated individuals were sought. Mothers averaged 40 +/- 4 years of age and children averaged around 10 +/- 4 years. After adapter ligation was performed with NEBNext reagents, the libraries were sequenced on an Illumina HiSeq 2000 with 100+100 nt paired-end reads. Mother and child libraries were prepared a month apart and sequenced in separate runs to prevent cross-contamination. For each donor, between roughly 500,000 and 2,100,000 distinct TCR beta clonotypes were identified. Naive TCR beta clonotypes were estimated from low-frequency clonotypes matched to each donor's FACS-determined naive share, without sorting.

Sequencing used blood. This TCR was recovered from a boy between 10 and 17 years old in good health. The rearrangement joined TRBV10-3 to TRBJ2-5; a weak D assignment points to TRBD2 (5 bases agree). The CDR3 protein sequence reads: CAISVSFGEETQYF. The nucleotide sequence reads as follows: TGTGCCATCAGTGTGTCATTCGGGGAAGAGACCCAGTACTTC.